This T cell receptor (beta chain) was recovered during a study of beta chain features in type 1 diabetes (dated by TCRdb to 2016 to 2018). Regarding the study in general: Mean age, gender distribution, total cell number and subset yield were not different between patients and healthy donors. A total of 100 million to 110 million sorted cells were examined across all samples, and a strong correlation was observed between cell number per subset and RNA yield. The study compared the TCRB repertoires of sorted circulating CD4+ T cell subsets in recently diagnosed type 1 diabetes patients with those in matched healthy donors. Regulatory and stem cell-like memory subsets were isolated from only 8 patients and about eight healthy donors, whereas naive and central memory subsets came from all 28 donors. Study-wide conclusions, independent of this receptor: Only small numbers of individuals were included in the HLA sub-analyses, which left unresolved whether HLA type had any influence on TCRB rearrangement. At VDJ recombination sites, patients with type 1 diabetes made fewer insertions and deleted more nucleotides, a pattern implying thymic rearrangement abnormalities. A moderate but significant shortening of TCRB CDR3 length was observed in type 1 diabetes patients in all four CD4+ subsets. Shorter templates might be favored by PCR, yet because patient and control samples were amplified and corrected together, any such skew would affect both groups equally. Because cDNA was sequenced instead of genomic DNA, highly expressing activated cells could be over-represented, though the groups showed no difference in activation or CD3 levels. Naive, central memory and regulatory TCRB repertoires appeared to be more similar among patients than among healthy donors.

All of the isolated RNA was reverse transcribed with the High Capacity cDNA Reverse Transcription Kit, so expressed TCRB transcripts were sequenced. Naive, central memory and regulatory T cell samples underwent deep immunoSEQ sequencing, averaging around 4 million total reads per sample. Sorted cells were lysed in RLT buffer and RNA was extracted with DNase-treated RNeasy Micro or Mini kits, depending on cell number. Each cell subset was processed separately to prevent cross-contamination, with patient and healthy donor samples processed together. The immunoSEQ multiplex PCR was used to amplify TCRB sequences from cDNA, yielding 87-bp fragments that span the CDR3 region. Amplicons were sequenced on the Illumina HiSeq platform. The study's processing was this. PCR bias was corrected computationally using synthetic template baselines, and reads within Hamming distance 2 were collapsed, with unmergeable singletons discarded. By aligning reads against IMGT, V, D and J genes, CDR3 length, and insertions or deletions at six rearrangement sites were assigned. Clonotype counts were normalized to sorted cell number within each subset before computing true diversity and Gini coefficients with the tcR R package. The overlap coefficient, calculated on TCRB nucleotide sequences, was used to measure repertoire sharing. Out-of-frame TCRB sequences from naive cells were analyzed as a proxy for the pre-selection repertoire. TCRdb took this table from immuneACCESS and kept in-frame rearrangements with V and J called. Such tables lack part of the clones; where checked against another copy, unresolved V genes explain under half of the gap, and the rest is unexplained. That table gives V, J and clone size, and the DNA gave D and trimming. Here the sample has 600,000 to 700,000 clones; over 10% occur a single time. The ten largest make up 0.09% to 0.15% of the sample.

Each donor gave one peripheral blood draw, around 0.12 L on average, collected into heparinised tubes. Naive, central memory, regulatory and stem cell-like memory CD4+ T cells were sorted on a BD FACSAria II using a panel including CD45RO, CCR7, CD25, CD127, CD95 and CD27. Purity was above 95% for every sorted population. PBMCs were separated immediately by Lymphoprep density gradient centrifugation and were stained directly, without being cultured. So that batch effects would be minimized, each experiment stained and sorted samples in pairs, pairing one healthy donor with one patient. The CDR3, from cysteine to phenylalanine, totals 13 residues. Only CDR3 DNA is held: 39 bases, read in frame from base 1. This clone was seen a few times. The antigen it recognizes is unknown. Base qualities are not provided; no much larger clone lies one nucleotide away.

Source material: naive CD4+ T cells from blood. According to the study, the label for this sample's cell subset or site signals: true naive CD4+ T cells. Recombination linked TRBV1 to TRBJ2-5. TRBV1 is designated a pseudogene. The sequence came from a man younger than 45 with type 1 diabetes. The nucleotide sequence reads TGCACCAGCAGCCAAGAAGGGCGGGAGACCCAGTACTTC. Protein translation: CTSSQEGRETQYF.